These T cell receptor beta chains were read from a single sample in a study of neurological immune-mediated disorders. TCRdb recomputed calls from the 5' RACE reads with MiXCR, one row per CDR3 protein. The sample has fewer than 65,000 distinct CDR3 sequences, roughly 4.4% seen once. The specimen sequenced was PBMCs. These receptor sequences come from a middle-aged man with multiple sclerosis. CDR3s leave out the opening cysteine and the closing phenylalanine or tryptophan.

j_call v_call cdr3_aa
TRBJ2-7 TRBV12-3/TRBV12-4 ASSFGAGREQY
TRBJ2-1 TRBV12-5 ASKRGGSSEGALSYNEQF
TRBJ2-7 TRBV2 ASSDSGTGSGEQY
TRBJ2-7 TRBV3-1 ASSLAGGLYEQY
TRBJ2-1 TRBV20-1 SARAPGLGSNEQF
TRBJ1-2 TRBV4-1 ASSQERANYGYT
TRBJ2-7 TRBV11-2 ASSLAGGSSYEQY
TRBJ2-7 TRBV5-5 ASSLAVNYEQY
TRBJ2-7 TRBV29-1 SVEGGGDRPYEQY
TRBJ2-2 TRBV28 ASSPGTVNTGELF
TRBJ2-1 TRBV20-1 SARGEVYNEQF
TRBJ2-7 TRBV7-2 ASSLDHSYEQY
TRBJ1-5 TRBV5-1 ASSRLQGDQPQN
TRBJ2-7 TRBV29-1 SVESSGDYEQY
TRBJ1-5 TRBV5-6 ASSLGGGGARQPQH
TRBJ2-3 TRBV7-2 ASSQNRDTQY
TRBJ2-5 TRBV21-1 ASRDRGETQY
TRBJ1-4 TRBV24-1 ATSDLSTGREKLF
TRBJ1-6 TRBV3-1 ASSQDGRSSSPLH
TRBJ2-2 TRBV3-1 ASSPRGRELF
TRBJ1-1 TRBV5-1 ASSSLQGNTEAF
TRBJ2-7 TRBV6-5 ASSSNRVLRVEQY
TRBJ2-3 TRBV7-9 ASSLARGTSRDTQY
TRBJ2-5 TRBV7-8 ASSLLQETQY
TRBJ2-5 TRBV5-1 ASSFSGGRFQETQY
TRBJ1-6 TRBV20-1 SAREGGAARAPLH
TRBJ2-5 TRBV7-3 ASSLYGTGGGETQY
TRBJ2-1 TRBV5-1 ASSRTLAGVVEQF
TRBJ1-2 TRBV11-1 ASSRTALYGYT
TRBJ2-7 TRBV29-1 SVAQPRAGGVYEKY
TRBJ2-5 TRBV20-1 SAPVGRNQETQY
TRBJ2-5 TRBV28 ASSSRAGPQETQY
TRBJ1-6 TRBV20-1 SARDRKGGTSPLH
TRBJ2-1 TRBV11-2 ASRHGEAYNEQF
TRBJ2-5 TRBV11-3 ASSLGGSYQETQY
TRBJ2-3 TRBV4-1 ASSQGQGHTDTQY
TRBJ1-6 TRBV6-5 ASSYGGGGNSPLH
TRBJ1-2 TRBV10-3 AISPGRSNYGYT
TRBJ1-2 TRBV29-1 SYWGAGTNYGYT
TRBJ1-1 TRBV12-3/TRBV12-4 ASSFPRWGGTEAF
TRBJ1-4 TRBV12-3/TRBV12-4 ASSFREKLF
TRBJ2-2 TRBV7-2 ASSLMVGIANTGELF
TRBJ1-4 TRBV3-1 ASSTRKGTGWGKLF
TRBJ2-5 TRBV12-3/TRBV12-4 ASSLKALRETQY
TRBJ2-3 TRBV27 ASRGDPGGPQY
TRBJ2-5 TRBV18 ASSPRTSGRPGETQY
TRBJ2-7 TRBV2 ASSDLNIRDRAVSYEQY
TRBJ2-1 TRBV2 ASSESRSYNEQF
TRBJ2-2 TRBV24-1 ATSDQLAVNTGELF
TRBJ2-7 TRBV20-1 SASFSGSRYEQY